Listed below are T cell receptor beta chains from one sample, sequenced in a study of a mutant IDH1 vaccine in newly diagnosed glioma. Sequencing was performed with immunoSEQ multiplex PCR; in TCRdb, only in-frame clones are kept and a portion is missing. The sample has approximately 81,000 clones; approximately 85% are singletons. Antigens of these TCRs are unknown. This specimen was PBMCs, taken from a glioma patient whose treatment included an IDH1 peptide vaccine. The receptors derive from a man aged 30-40 years with glioma. Some clones in this sample may be carry-over from other donors' samples. Each CDR3 is given with its conserved first and last residue. The D gene is left open where the match is weak. For some rows the clone size is stated as once, few or many, or as a class when expanded; others skip it.

CDR3 length	V gene	clone size	J gene	D gene	CDR3 protein	CDR3 DNA
15	TRBV11-2	-	TRBJ1-5	-	CASNPATGYNQPQHF	TGTGCCAGCAACCCGGCAACAGGCTACAATCAGCCCCAGCATTTT
14	TRBV5-1	few	TRBJ1-1	-	CASSFSMGNTEAFF	TGCGCCAGCAGCTTCTCAATGGGCAACACTGAAGCTTTCTTT
16	TRBV2	-	TRBJ1-3	-	CASSAQGPGAGNTIYF	TGTGCCAGCAGTGCCCAGGGACCCGGGGCTGGAAACACCATATATTTT
14	TRBV15	few	TRBJ1-2	-	CATSRDIANYGYTF	TGTGCCACCAGCAGGGACATCGCTAACTATGGCTACACCTTC
15	TRBV15	-	TRBJ1-2	-	CATSRSKGLTYGYTF	TGTGCCACCAGTAGGAGTAAAGGTCTGACCTATGGCTACACCTTC
15	TRBV4-2	few	TRBJ2-3	TRBD2	CASSQEAGGPDTQYF	TGTGCCAGCAGCCAAGAAGCGGGGGGGCCAGATACGCAGTATTTT
12	TRBV4-2	-	TRBJ2-7	-	CASSQQGHEQYF	TGTGCCAGCAGCCAGCAGGGTCACGAGCAGTACTTC
13	TRBV5-4	-	TRBJ1-1	-	CASSLDRNTEAFF	TGTGCCAGCAGCTTGGACCGGAACACTGAAGCTTTCTTT
14	TRBV10-3	-	TRBJ1-2	-	CAVQGAQANYGYTF	TGTGCCGTCCAGGGCGCCCAAGCTAACTATGGCTACACCTTC
13	TRBV6-1	-	TRBJ1-4	-	CASSELEGLKPFF	TGTGCCAGCAGTGAACTCGAGGGATTAAAGCCGTTTTTT
16	TRBV5-1	-	TRBJ1-1	-	CASSFAPLGGNTEAFF	TGCGCCAGCAGCTTTGCTCCCTTGGGGGGGAACACTGAAGCTTTCTTT
17	TRBV4-3	-	TRBJ1-2	-	CASSQDQWGDLTGGYTF	TGCGCCAGCAGCCAAGATCAGTGGGGGGACCTTACGGGTGGCTACACCTTC
12	TRBV28	few	TRBJ2-5	-	CASSWSKETQYF	TGTGCCAGCAGTTGGAGCAAAGAGACCCAGTACTTC
14	TRBV11-2	-	TRBJ1-3	-	CASSGLSSGNTIYF	TGTGCCAGCAGCGGACTGAGCTCTGGAAACACCATATATTTT
14	TRBV25-1	-	TRBJ1-1	-	CASSASGWNTEAFF	TGTGCCAGCAGTGCCTCTGGATGGAACACTGAAGCTTTCTTT
13	TRBV5-1	-	TRBJ2-1	-	CASRASYFDEQFF	TGCGCCAGCAGGGCTAGCTATTTCGATGAGCAGTTCTTC
13	TRBV11-3	-	TRBJ1-1	-	CASSPAQNTEAFF	TGTGCCAGCAGCCCCGCACAGAACACTGAAGCTTTCTTT
13	TRBV5-6	-	TRBJ2-5	-	CASSLSGQETQYF	TGTGCCAGCAGCTTAAGCGGCCAAGAGACCCAGTACTTC
13	TRBV6-1	-	TRBJ1-5	-	CASSAQVNQPQHF	TGTGCCAGCAGTGCACAGGTCAATCAGCCCCAGCATTTT
14	TRBV7-9	-	TRBJ1-1	-	CASSSRVRNTEAFF	TGTGCCAGCAGCTCCAGGGTAAGAAACACTGAAGCTTTCTTT
17	TRBV5-5	-	TRBJ2-5	TRBD2	CASSLGLAGSGQETQYF	TGTGCCAGCAGCTTGGGACTAGCGGGATCGGGTCAAGAGACCCAGTACTTC
21	TRBV4-2	-	TRBJ2-5	TRBD2	CASSHSRSTSGGNRNQETQYF	TGTGCCAGCAGCCACAGTAGAAGCACTAGCGGGGGTAATAGGAACCAAGAGACCCAGTACTTC
15	TRBV7-2	few	TRBJ2-7	-	CASSLANTLTYEQYF	TGTGCCAGCAGCTTAGCGAACACTCTGACCTACGAGCAGTACTTC
13	TRBV6-1	-	TRBJ2-7	-	CASSGVGRHEQYF	TGTGCCAGCAGTGGGGTGGGGCGCCACGAGCAGTACTTC
15	TRBV19	-	TRBJ1-3	-	CASSIGAGPGNTIYF	TGTGCCAGTAGTATAGGGGCAGGACCTGGAAACACCATATATTTT
14	TRBV5-1	-	TRBJ2-2	-	CASSLEPNTGELFF	TGCGCCAGCAGCTTGGAACCGAACACCGGGGAGCTGTTTTTT
13	TRBV7-2	-	TRBJ1-2	-	CASSWTEGYGYTF	TGTGCCAGCAGTTGGACAGAAGGATATGGCTACACCTTC
13	TRBV7-2	few	TRBJ1-1	-	CASSLVANTEAFF	TGTGCCAGCAGCTTAGTCGCGAACACTGAAGCTTTCTTT
14	TRBV7-7	-	TRBJ2-2	-	CASSLDRHTGELFF	TGTGCCAGCAGCTTAGATCGGCACACCGGGGAGCTGTTTTTT
15	TRBV6-1	-	TRBJ2-1	TRBD1	CASSGPGTGSNEQFF	TGTGCCAGCAGTGGTCCCGGGACAGGGAGCAATGAGCAGTTCTTC
14	TRBV19	-	TRBJ1-4	-	CASGVGPTNEKLFF	TGTGCCAGCGGCGTCGGTCCAACTAATGAAAAACTGTTTTTT
14	TRBV11-2	-	TRBJ1-1	-	CASSWTDRGTEAFF	TGTGCCAGCAGCTGGACAGACCGGGGCACTGAAGCTTTCTTT
14	TRBV6-1	-	TRBJ2-5	TRBD1	CASTLTGLGETQYF	TGTGCCAGCACCCTGACAGGGTTGGGGGAGACCCAGTACTTC
13	TRBV7-9	-	TRBJ2-5	-	CASSPRSKETQYF	TGTGCCAGCAGCCCGAGATCCAAAGAGACCCAGTACTTC
15	TRBV7-9	-	TRBJ2-1	TRBD2	CASSWGLAERNEQFF	TGTGCCAGCAGCTGGGGACTAGCGGAGAGAAATGAGCAGTTCTTC
19	TRBV19	-	TRBJ2-3	TRBD2	CASSGSGTSGHPSTDTQYF	TGTGCCAGTAGTGGTTCAGGGACTAGCGGTCACCCTAGCACAGATACGCAGTATTTT
14	TRBV5-1	few	TRBJ2-7	TRBD2	CASRSGTSSSEQYF	TGCGCCAGCAGGTCCGGGACTAGCAGCAGCGAGCAGTACTTC
14	TRBV2	-	TRBJ1-2	-	CASRDDSLTYGYTF	TGTGCCAGCAGGGATGACAGCCTAACCTATGGCTACACCTTC
12	TRBV28	-	TRBJ2-7	-	CASSLLGLEQYF	TGTGCCAGCAGTTTATTGGGGTTGGAGCAGTACTTC
14	TRBV30	-	TRBJ2-2	TRBD1	CAWHGTGVTGELFF	TGTGCCTGGCACGGGACAGGGGTCACCGGGGAGCTGTTTTTT
15	TRBV28	-	TRBJ2-3	TRBD2	CASRGSGSWADTQYF	TGTGCCAGCAGGGGTAGCGGGAGTTGGGCAGATACGCAGTATTTT
19	TRBV7-2	-	TRBJ2-3	TRBD1	CASSPSHRGKFPSTDTQYF	TGTGCCAGCAGCCCCTCGCACAGGGGTAAATTCCCAAGCACAGATACGCAGTATTTT
13	TRBV5-1	-	TRBJ2-1	-	CASSLFPGDEQFF	TGCGCCAGCAGCTTGTTTCCGGGGGATGAGCAGTTCTTC
13	TRBV6-6	-	TRBJ1-6	-	CASSGTYNSPLHF	TGTGCCAGTTCGGGAACCTATAATTCACCCCTCCACTTT
15	TRBV11-3	-	TRBJ2-3	-	CASSFGQTSTDTQYF	TGTGCCAGCAGCTTTGGCCAGACAAGCACAGATACGCAGTATTTT
14	TRBV2	-	TRBJ1-4	-	CASRARTENEKLFF	TGTGCCAGCAGGGCCAGGACAGAAAATGAAAAACTGTTTTTT